This TCR beta chain was sequenced during a study of cytomegalovirus exposure and HLA in healthy donors. Whole-study context: Counted in an early data release were 65 million to 100 million unique TCRs from HLA-typed donors.

The germline V gene has CDR1 SGHDN and CDR2 FVKESK. The CDR3 consists of 12 residues. With 4 bases removed from V and 9 bases from J, the gap between germline ends came to 10 bases. Both 60 Vbeta primers and 13 Jbeta primers went into the PCR. In the original workflow: An analysis performed later counted roughly 80 million unique TCR beta chains (approximately 10 million of them shared). Sequencing used immunoSEQ multiplex PCR; TCRdb keeps in-frame clones, though not all of them. From that table come the V and J calls and clone size; the DNA was used to work out D and trimming. The sample records approximately 110,000 clones, approximately 71% being singletons. In the case of this clone: The target antigen is unknown.

Study observations and caveats: Analyses of presence and absence presupposed an approximately uniform sequencing depth across donors. In an earlier analysis, productive rearrangement rates for most beta V segments clustered near 87% or 30%.

Sequencing input: PBMCs. This sequence was found in a man aged 40-50 years in good health and CMV-seronegative. This sequence joins TRBV14 and TRBJ2-1, with TRBD2 as a possible D gene (5 bases). The CDR3: CASSPREGEQFF. The CDR3 nucleotides are TGTGCCAGCAGCCCTCGGGAAGGTGAGCAGTTCTTC.